The 15 T cell receptor beta chains in this list originate from one sample, sequenced in a study of T cell responses to AZD1222 COVID-19 vaccine. Libraries were prepared by immunoSEQ multiplex PCR; TCRdb keeps only in-frame clonotypes and omits some of them. The sample consists of about 140,000 clones, around 93% of them appearing once. The sample here was peripheral blood, taken on day 0 of AZD1222 vaccination. Receptors originate from an adult in good health.

The rearrangement links TRBV7-9 to TRBJ2-2; 7 nucleotides agree with TRBD2. The V gene end was trimmed by 3 bases and the J gene end by 6 bases; junction bases not matched to a gene: 4. Germline loops: CDR1 SEHNR, CDR2 FQNEAQ (reference sequence). CDR3 size: 14 residues. This CDR3 is CASSFKAGAGELFF. In DNA form, the CDR3 reads TGTGCCAGCAGCTTCAAGGCGGGGGCCGGGGAGCTGTTTTTT.

The V call is TRBV24-1, the J call TRBJ2-3, with D perhaps TRBD2 (6 bases). The CDR3 has 16 amino acids. The V gene lost 2 bases and the J gene lost 3 bases, with 14 bases spanning the gap. Germline V gene lookup returns CDR1 KGHDR and CDR2 SFDVKD. The CDR3 DNA sequence: TGTGCCACCAGTGATTACCGCGGGACCGGAACAGATACGCAGTATTTT. Translated, it gives CATSDYRGTGTDTQYF.

The V and J genes are TRBV28 and TRBJ1-5, with D unclear. Trimming removed 1 base from V and 0 bases from J, with 7 bases in between. The CDR3 has 15 amino acids. The V gene's germline CDR1 is MDHEN and CDR2 SYDVKM. CDR3 region: CASSLLSFSNQPQHF. DNA for the CDR3: TGTGCCAGCAGTTTATTGAGCTTTAGCAATCAGCCCCAGCATTTT.

The chain is built from TRBV27 and TRBJ1-3; perhaps TRBD1 as D (5 bases). The ends were cut back, 5 bases at V and 8 bases at J, with 22 bases in the middle. Germline lookup yields CDR1 MNHEY and CDR2 SMNVEV (reference sequence). The CDR3 extends over 16 amino acids. CDR3 sequence: CASSPRAGIGRDTIYF. The CDR3, as DNA: TGTGCCAGCAGTCCCAGGGCCGGTATCGGGAGGGACACCATATATTTT.

The genes are TRBV29-1 and TRBJ1-1, with D possibly matching TRBD1 (5 bases). This CDR3 contains 13 residues. Germline loops: CDR1 SQVTM, CDR2 ANQGSEA. Deletions cut 6 bases from V and 1 base from J, with 12 bases between. The CDR3 coding sequence is TGCAGCGTAGGGACGAGATCGAACACTGAAGCTTTCTTT. This sequence encodes CSVGTRSNTEAFF. Supplemented by reference TRBV29-1 and TRBJ1-1, the full variable domain reads SAVISQKPSRDICQRGTSLTIQCQVDSQVTMMFWYRQQPGQSLTLIATANQGSEATYESGFVIDKFPISRPNLTFSTLTVSNMSPEDSSIYLCSVGTRSNTEAFFGQGTRLTVV.

The genes are TRBV11-3 and TRBJ1-1; unclear D gene. The CDR3 contains 15 residues. Between the trimmed V and J ends, which lost 1 base and 0 bases, there was a span of 9 bases. Germline CDR1 reads SGHNT; CDR2 reads YENEEA. The CDR3 DNA reads TGTGCCAGCAGCTTAGGATTGGTCCTGAACACTGAAGCTTTCTTT. It translates to CASSLGLVLNTEAFF.

V and J are TRBV2 and TRBJ2-5, with D unclear. The CDR3 contains 14 residues. The germline CDR1 and CDR2 sequences are SNHLY and FYNNEI. The V gene lost 1 base and the J gene lost 5 bases, with 11 bases spanning the gap. The CDR3 region is CASSEGEVRETQYF. The CDR3 DNA reads as TGTGCCAGCAGTGAAGGGGAAGTTAGGGAGACCCAGTACTTC. Full variable domain (rest looked up from reference TRBV2 and TRBJ2-5): EPEVTQTPSHQVTQMGQEVILRCVPISNHLYFYWYRQILGQKVEFLVSFYNNEISEKSEIFDDQFSVERPDGSNFTLKIRSTKLEDSAMYFCASSEGEVRETQYFGPGTRLLVL.

The chain recombines TRBV9 with TRBJ2-1, with D unresolved. The CDR3 loop spans 13 amino acids. The V end was cut by 0 bases, the J end by 6 bases, with 7 bases between. Germline CDR1 reads SGDLS; CDR2 reads YYNGEE. CDR3 loop: CASSVGLLNEQFF. The DNA for the CDR3 is TGTGCCAGCAGCGTAGGACTCCTCAATGAGCAGTTCTTC.

V is TRBV9 and J is TRBJ2-3, with TRBD2 matching over 7 bases. V was pared by 0 bases and J by 2 bases, with 6 bases of the junction left unmatched. The CDR3 has 16 amino acids. Per germline, CDR1 SGDLS and CDR2 YYNGEE. The chain's CDR3 is CASSVGGSGHTDTQYF. The CDR3, as DNA: TGTGCCAGCAGCGTAGGTGGTAGCGGGCACACAGATACGCAGTATTTT.

The gene calls are TRBV5-5 and TRBJ1-1, with 7 bases that match TRBD1. The CDR3 length is 14 residues. CDR1 is SGHKS and CDR2 is YYEKEE in the germline V gene (reference sequence). V dropped 4 bases and J dropped 1; count of bases not matched to a gene: 4. The CDR3: CASSQRGRNTEAFF. The CDR3 DNA follows: TGTGCCAGCAGCCAAAGGGGGCGGAACACTGAAGCTTTCTTT.

This rearrangement joins TRBV19 to TRBJ1-6, with 7 bases lining up with TRBD1. Germline V CDR1 and CDR2: LNHDA, SQIVND (reference sequence). This CDR3 has 13 amino acids. V trimming: 4 bases; J trimming: 10 bases; junction bases outside the gene matches: 4. The CDR3 sequence is CASSTTGLSPLHF. The CDR3 DNA is TGTGCCAGTAGTACGACAGGGTTATCACCCCTCCACTTT.

This clone was observed a few times. This chain joins TRBV6-2 or TRBV6-3 and TRBJ1-1; no definite D call. Germline CDR1 and CDR2: MNHEY and SVGEGT. V dropped 4 bases and J dropped 4 bases, with 10 bases sitting between them. The CDR3 consists of 13 residues. CDR3 sequence reads: CASSSGSFTEAFF. In DNA, the CDR3 is TGTGCCAGCAGTTCGGGTTCTTTCACTGAAGCTTTCTTT.

The chain joins TRBV24-1 to TRBJ2-4, with 12 bases fitting TRBD2. Germline-derived CDR1 and CDR2 are KGHDR and SFDVKD. V was pared by 3 bases and J by 7 bases, with 6 bases of the junction left unmatched. This CDR3 has 16 residues. The CDR3 loop is CATSDPRLAGANIQYF. The CDR3 DNA reads as TGTGCCACCAGTGATCCGAGACTAGCGGGAGCGAACATTCAGTACTTC.

This rearrangement joins TRBV10-3 to TRBJ1-2, with no clear D. The V end was cut by 0 bases, the J end by 8 bases, with 10 bases between. The CDR3 covers 13 residues. The germline CDR1 and CDR2 sequences are ENHRY and SYGVKD. CDR3 in amino acids: CAISESREEGYTF. Here the CDR3 DNA reads TGTGCCATCAGTGAGTCGAGGGAAGAAGGCTACACCTTC.

The chain couples TRBV7-2 to TRBJ2-1, with D unresolved. V shed 4 bases and J shed 6 bases, with 13 bases lying between them. CDR1 and CDR2 (germline): SGHTA, FQGNSA. The CDR3 is made up of 14 amino acids. The CDR3: CASSSAMALNEQFF. The CDR3 DNA reads TGTGCCAGCAGCTCCGCTATGGCCCTCAATGAGCAGTTCTTC.